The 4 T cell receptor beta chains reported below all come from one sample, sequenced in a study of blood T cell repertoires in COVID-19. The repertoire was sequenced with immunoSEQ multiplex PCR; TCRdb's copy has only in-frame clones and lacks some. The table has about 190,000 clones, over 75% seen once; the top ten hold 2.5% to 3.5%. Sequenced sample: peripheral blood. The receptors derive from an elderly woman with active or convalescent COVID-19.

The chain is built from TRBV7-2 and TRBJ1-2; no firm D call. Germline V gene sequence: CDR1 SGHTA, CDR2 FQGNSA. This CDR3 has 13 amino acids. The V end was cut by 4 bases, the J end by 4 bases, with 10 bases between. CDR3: CASSSGGSYGYTF. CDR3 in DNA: TGTGCCAGCAGCTCCGGTGGTAGCTATGGCTACACCTTC. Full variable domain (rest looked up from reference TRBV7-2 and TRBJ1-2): GAGVSQSPSNKVTEKGKDVELRCDPISGHTALYWYRQSLGQGLEFLIYFQGNSAPDKSGLPSDRFSAERTGGSVSTLTIQRTQQEDSAVYLCASSSGGSYGYTFGSGTRLTVV.

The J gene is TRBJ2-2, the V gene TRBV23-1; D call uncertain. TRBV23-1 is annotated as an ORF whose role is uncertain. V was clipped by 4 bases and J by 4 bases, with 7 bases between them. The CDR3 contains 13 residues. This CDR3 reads CASSRRSTGELFF. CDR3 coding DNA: TGCGCCAGCAGTCGGCGGAGCACCGGGGAGCTGTTTTTT.

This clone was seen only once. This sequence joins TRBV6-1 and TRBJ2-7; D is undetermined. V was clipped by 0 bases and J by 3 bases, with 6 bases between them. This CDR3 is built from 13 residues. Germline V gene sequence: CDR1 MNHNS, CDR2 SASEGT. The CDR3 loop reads CASSEAQNYEQYF. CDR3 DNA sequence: TGTGCCAGCAGTGAAGCCCAGAACTACGAGCAGTACTTC.

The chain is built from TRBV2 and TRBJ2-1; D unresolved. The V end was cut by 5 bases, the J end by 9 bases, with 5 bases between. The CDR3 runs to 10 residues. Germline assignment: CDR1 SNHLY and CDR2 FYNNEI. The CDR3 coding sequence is TGTGCCAGCAGTACGGGTGAGCAGTTCTTC. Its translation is CASSTGEQFF.